The present entry profiles one TCR beta chain with its context. Its specificity is not known. The CDR3 has 14 residues. The germline CDR1 and CDR2 sequences are MNHNY and SVGAGI (reference sequence). Trimming left V 4 bases short and J 4 bases short, with 13 bases between. Every donor was a healthy person donating bone marrow. This sample was taken from a study of cytomegalovirus exposure and HLA in healthy donors. Points from the study as a whole: A few V segments could not be told apart, such as TRBV6-2 and TRBV6-3, and were left out. A later analysis showed TCR association rates differing by HLA locus, peaking at DRB1 and lowest at HLA-C.

It was with 60 Vbeta and 13 Jbeta primers that the PCR ran. TCRdb keeps only in-frame clones here, not all; method: immunoSEQ multiplex PCR. This table holds over 100,000 clones, 87% found once. The rearrangement uses TRBV6-6 and TRBJ1-1; D possibly corresponds to TRBD1 (5 bases). This clonotype was sampled from a woman between 25 and 40 years old in good health and CMV-seronegative. Sequences were obtained from PBMCs. The CDR3 DNA sequence: TGTGCCAGCAGTTTGGGGGAGGGCAGCACTGAAGCTTTCTTT. The encoded protein is CASSLGEGSTEAFF.